This T cell receptor (beta chain) was sequenced for a study of cytomegalovirus exposure and HLA in healthy donors. V gave up 3 bases and J gave up 4 bases; unmatched junction bases: 7. This CDR3 region has 15 residues. The germline gives CDR1 MGHRA, CDR2 YSYEKL. A word on this clone: The antigen remains unidentified.

The study's findings and limits: The authors judged a highly shared variant cluster likely a sequencing artifact.

Both 60 Vbeta primers and 13 Jbeta primers went into the PCR. The method was immunoSEQ multiplex PCR; TCRdb's version includes in-frame clones alone and lacks a portion of them. The sample lists under 200,000 clones, nearly 80% occurring once. The specimen was PBMCs. The chain joins TRBV4-1 to TRBJ2-7; TRBD1 agrees at 9 bases. This TCR derives from a man aged 45-60 years in good health and CMV-seropositive. The CDR3 here is CASSQAGTGSYEQYF. Here the CDR3 DNA reads TGCGCCAGCAGCCAGGCCGGGACAGGGTCTTACGAGCAGTACTTC.